These 10 T cell receptor beta chains were all obtained from the same sample, sequenced in a study of blood T cell repertoires in COVID-19. The assay was immunoSEQ multiplex PCR, and TCRdb's table has in-frame clones only and misses some. The sample consists of 65,000 to 85,000 clones, more than 75% of them appearing once. Sequenced material: peripheral blood. Receptors originate from a human donor in a cohort sampled during active COVID-19.

As concerns this clone: One junction end disagrees with the germline gene, perhaps due to a read error. The chain carries TRBV27 and TRBJ1-2; D perhaps matches TRBD1 (5 bases). CDR1 and CDR2 from the germline V gene are MNHEY and SMNVEV (reference sequence). The CDR3 loop spans 13 amino acids. Here the CDR3 reads CASSLSGGRGYTF. The CDR3 nucleotides are TGTGCCAGCAGCTTATCGGGGGGACGAGGCTACACCTTC.

The chain employs TRBV6-5 and TRBJ2-5; TRBD1 matches 7 bases. Germline CDR1 and CDR2: MNHEY and SVGAGI. V lost 7 bases, J lost 5 bases, and 7 bases stayed unmatched. This CDR3 region has 13 residues. CDR3 residues: CASKTQGRETQYF. The CDR3 DNA sequence: TGTGCCAGCAAAACACAGGGGCGGGAGACCCAGTACTTC.

The rearrangement links TRBV27 to TRBJ1-4; D gene uncertain. V dropped 3 bases and J dropped 3 bases, with 14 bases sitting between them. The CDR3 runs 16 residues. Germline V gives CDR1 MNHEY, CDR2 SMNVEV (reference sequence). In DNA form, the CDR3 reads TGTGCCAGCAGTTTTGGCAGGTCGTCGTCTAATGAAAAACTGTTTTTT. Translated, it gives CASSFGRSSSNEKLFF.

The DNA for the CDR3 is TGTGCCAGCAGTTTATTGGGACTAGCGGGAGCGGCGGAGACCCAGTACTTC. This translates into CASSLLGLAGAAETQYF. The genes are TRBV27 and TRBJ2-5, with 14 bases fitting TRBD2. With 1 base clipped from V and 5 bases from J, the junction kept 6 bases outside the gene matches. This CDR3 is 17 amino acids long. Germline loops: CDR1 MNHEY, CDR2 SMNVEV (reference sequence).

The chain combines TRBV5-1 with TRBJ2-5; TRBD1 agrees at 7 bases. Germline values: CDR1 SGHRS, CDR2 YFSETQ. CDR3 length equals 15 residues. The junction had 6 bases not matched to a gene; V was cut back by 0 bases and J by 4 bases. The CDR3 DNA is TGCGCCAGCAGCTTGGGCGGACAGGCTCGAGAGACCCAGTACTTC. As protein: CASSLGGQARETQYF. The complete variable domain, with remaining parts taken from reference TRBV5-1 and TRBJ2-5, reads KAGVTQTPRYLIKTRGQQVTLSCSPISGHRSVSWYQQTPGQGLQFLFEYFSETQRNKGNFPGRFSGRQFSNSRSEMNVSTLELGDSALYLCASSLGGQARETQYFGPGTRLLVL.

J is TRBJ1-1 and V is TRBV6-1; 10 nucleotides align to TRBD1. Trimming at V came to 3 bases and at J to 5 bases, leaving 6 bases not matched to a gene. This CDR3 spans 15 amino acids. Germline loops: CDR1 MNHNS, CDR2 SASEGT. CDR3 amino acids: CASSEGGQGNTEAFF. The CDR3 nucleotides read TGTGCCAGCAGTGAGGGGGGACAGGGGAATACTGAAGCTTTCTTT.

The J gene is TRBJ1-1, the V gene TRBV5-1; TRBD1 matches 7 bases. The CDR3 sequence is 12 residues long. CDR1 is SGHRS, CDR2 YFSETQ, per germline. V lost 0 bases to trimming and J lost 11 bases; unmatched junction nucleotides: 4. The CDR3 region is CASSLEGGDAFF. Here the CDR3 DNA reads TGCGCCAGCAGCTTGGAAGGGGGCGATGCTTTCTTT.

As to this clone: Other DNA variants within this sample encode the same CDR3. The chain carries TRBV27 and TRBJ2-7, with 11 bases lining up with TRBD2. Germline values: CDR1 MNHEY, CDR2 SMNVEV (reference sequence). The CDR3 is made up of 15 amino acids. With 5 bases clipped from V and 4 bases from J, the junction kept 7 bases outside the gene matches. The CDR3 DNA sequence: TGTGCCAGCAGTCCCGGGACTAGCGGTACTTACGAGCAGTACTTC. Amino acids: CASSPGTSGTYEQYF.

This chain joins TRBV27 and TRBJ2-7; no reliable D call. CDR1 and CDR2 (germline): MNHEY, SMNVEV (reference sequence). The CDR3 is 14 amino acids. Deletions cut 0 bases from V and 3 bases from J, with 9 bases between. The CDR3 region has the DNA TGTGCCAGCAGTTTATCGGGCAGCAACTACGAGCAGTACTTC. Amino acids: CASSLSGSNYEQYF.

The chain has TRBV27 and TRBJ2-5, with 7 bases aligning to TRBD1. The CDR3 is made up of 12 amino acids. J was trimmed by 7 bases and V by 6 bases; bases with no gene match: 5. Germline CDR1 is MNHEY and CDR2 is SMNVEV (reference sequence). CDR3 amino acids: CASSSRTGTQYF. CDR3 nucleotide sequence: TGTGCCAGCAGCAGCCGGACAGGGACCCAGTACTTC.